These T cell receptor beta chains were read from a single sample in a study of CD8+CD57+ T cells in acquired aplastic anemia. TCRdb analysed the reads with MiXCR anew, one entry per CDR3 protein. The sample has approximately 200,000 distinct CDR3 sequences, almost 50% seen once; the top ten hold 15% to 20%. The sequencing input was sorted CD4+, CD8+, or CD8+CD57+ T cells (not recorded which) from PBMCs. Receptor source: a human donor with aplastic anemia. CDR3s include the opening cysteine and the closing phenylalanine or tryptophan. The D gene is left open where the match is weak. Some rows have no size entry. The others give once, few or many, or a class for an expanded clone.

d_call: NA
clone_size: NA
j_call: TRBJ1-2
v_call: TRBV7-2
cdr3_nt: TGTGCCAGCAGCTTAGAGAATGGCTATGGCTACACCTTC
cdr3_aa: CASSLENGYGYTF

d_call: TRBD1
clone_size: NA
j_call: TRBJ2-7
v_call: TRBV7-9
cdr3_nt: TGTGCCAGCAGCCGCGGACAGGGGGCTAACGAGCAGTACTTC
cdr3_aa: CASSRGQGANEQYF

d_call: TRBD2
clone_size: many
j_call: TRBJ2-3
v_call: TRBV5-1
cdr3_nt: TGTGCCAGCAGCACCGACGGACTAGCGGCAACAGATACGCAGTATTTT
cdr3_aa: CASSTDGLAATDTQYF

d_call: NA
clone_size: many
j_call: TRBJ2-4
v_call: TRBV19
cdr3_nt: TGTGCCAGTAGTATAGAAGGTCGGGCTAAAAACATTCAGTACTTC
cdr3_aa: CASSIEGRAKNIQYF

d_call: TRBD2
clone_size: many
j_call: TRBJ2-1
v_call: TRBV7-8
cdr3_nt: TGTGCCAGCAGCAGGTCGGGGGGGCCGAGAACCGGTGAGCAGTTCTTC
cdr3_aa: CASSRSGGPRTGEQFF

d_call: NA
clone_size: NA
j_call: TRBJ1-2
v_call: TRBV10-3
cdr3_nt: TGTGCCATCAGTGATCGGGGCGGCTACACCTTC
cdr3_aa: CAISDRGGYTF

d_call: NA
clone_size: few
j_call: TRBJ2-1
v_call: TRBV18
cdr3_nt: TGTGCCAGCTCGACCGGGATCAGCAATGAGCAGTTCTTC
cdr3_aa: CASSTGISNEQFF

d_call: NA
clone_size: NA
j_call: TRBJ1-2
v_call: TRBV5-4
cdr3_nt: TGTGCCAGCAGCTCTGGGGACCTCTATGGCTACACCTTC
cdr3_aa: CASSSGDLYGYTF

d_call: NA
clone_size: many
j_call: TRBJ1-4
v_call: TRBV5-5
cdr3_nt: TGTGCCAGCAGAACTACAGGCCAGATTAATGAAAAACTGTTTTTT
cdr3_aa: CASRTTGQINEKLFF

d_call: TRBD2
clone_size: NA
j_call: TRBJ2-3
v_call: TRBV20-1
cdr3_nt: TGCAGTGCTAGAGAGAACCTAGCGGGAGCAACAGATACGCAGTATTTT
cdr3_aa: CSARENLAGATDTQYF

d_call: NA
clone_size: many
j_call: TRBJ1-1
v_call: TRBV2
cdr3_nt: TGTGCCAGCCGGGCCTCGAACACTGAAGCTTTCTTT
cdr3_aa: CASRASNTEAFF

d_call: NA
clone_size: many
j_call: TRBJ2-5
v_call: TRBV5-1
cdr3_nt: TGCGCCAGCAGCTTGGCGGTGGTCTCAGAGACCCAGTACTTC
cdr3_aa: CASSLAVVSETQYF

d_call: NA
clone_size: many
j_call: TRBJ2-3
v_call: TRBV6-6
cdr3_nt: TGTGCCAGCAGTTACTCGGGGTCAGGGTTTGGCACAGATACGCAGTATTTT
cdr3_aa: CASSYSGSGFGTDTQYF

d_call: NA
clone_size: NA
j_call: TRBJ1-4
v_call: TRBV7-8
cdr3_nt: TGTGCCAGCAGCCCTACCGGGACGGTAGATGAAAAACTGTTTTTT
cdr3_aa: CASSPTGTVDEKLFF

d_call: NA
clone_size: many
j_call: TRBJ2-5
v_call: TRBV9
cdr3_nt: TGTGCCAGCAGCGCCTCAGTGGGACAGACCCAGTACTTC
cdr3_aa: CASSASVGQTQYF

d_call: NA
clone_size: many
j_call: TRBJ1-5
v_call: TRBV19
cdr3_nt: TGTGCCACCAGGGACCTTTACAATCAGCCCCAGCATTTT
cdr3_aa: CATRDLYNQPQHF

d_call: TRBD1
clone_size: many
j_call: TRBJ1-2
v_call: TRBV11-1
cdr3_nt: TGTGCCAGCAGCCCGAGGTCCCGGGACAGGGGAGACACCTTC
cdr3_aa: CASSPRSRDRGDTF

d_call: TRBD1
clone_size: few
j_call: TRBJ2-5
v_call: TRBV19
cdr3_nt: TGTGCCAGTAGTCAACAGGGGGCAGCGGAGACCCAGTACTTC
cdr3_aa: CASSQQGAAETQYF

d_call: NA
clone_size: NA
j_call: TRBJ1-5
v_call: TRBV5-1
cdr3_nt: TGCGCCAGCCTACTCTGTTCCAGGGAGAGGAATCAGCCCCAGCATTTT
cdr3_aa: CASLLCSRERNQPQHF

d_call: NA
clone_size: few
j_call: TRBJ1-5
v_call: TRBV27
cdr3_nt: TGTGCCAGCAGTCCCGGGACACATGTGGGCCAGCCCCAGCATTTT
cdr3_aa: CASSPGTHVGQPQHF

d_call: TRBD1
clone_size: NA
j_call: TRBJ2-4
v_call: TRBV5-1
cdr3_nt: TGCGCCAGCAGCCGAGGGACAGGGAATAACATTCAGTACTTC
cdr3_aa: CASSRGTGNNIQYF

d_call: NA
clone_size: NA
j_call: TRBJ1-3
v_call: TRBV5-1
cdr3_nt: TGCGCCAGCAGCTCCTCCGGGGAAGCGGCTGGAAACACCATATATTTT
cdr3_aa: CASSSSGEAAGNTIYF

d_call: NA
clone_size: NA
j_call: TRBJ1-2
v_call: TRBV2
cdr3_nt: TGTGCCACCAGCAGAGACGACGGACCCCATGGCTACACCTTC
cdr3_aa: CATSRDDGPHGYTF

d_call: TRBD1
clone_size: NA
j_call: TRBJ2-5
v_call: TRBV7-9
cdr3_nt: TGTGCCAGCAGCTCAACAGGGGGCATGGGCCAAGAGACCCAGTACTTC
cdr3_aa: CASSSTGGMGQETQYF

d_call: NA
clone_size: many
j_call: TRBJ1-3
v_call: TRBV6-5
cdr3_nt: TGTGCCAGCAGTCCGGACGGAACGAGCTCTGGAAACACCATATATTTT
cdr3_aa: CASSPDGTSSGNTIYF

d_call: TRBD1
clone_size: many
j_call: TRBJ2-7
v_call: TRBV7-6
cdr3_nt: TGTGCCAGCAGCTTACGGATCCCGGGACAGGGAACCTACGAGCAGTACTTC
cdr3_aa: CASSLRIPGQGTYEQYF

d_call: NA
clone_size: many
j_call: TRBJ2-7
v_call: TRBV24-1
cdr3_nt: TGTGCCACCAGTGATTCGCAACAGGGGAGGGGCGAGCAGTACTTC
cdr3_aa: CATSDSQQGRGEQYF

d_call: NA
clone_size: NA
j_call: TRBJ1-2
v_call: TRBV19
cdr3_nt: TGTGCCAGTATCCAGGGAAACTATGGCTACACCTTC
cdr3_aa: CASIQGNYGYTF

d_call: NA
clone_size: NA
j_call: TRBJ2-5
v_call: TRBV24-1
cdr3_nt: TGTGCCACCTCCGACGGCGGGGAGACCCAGTACTTC
cdr3_aa: CATSDGGETQYF

d_call: NA
clone_size: NA
j_call: TRBJ2-2
v_call: TRBV7-9
cdr3_nt: TGTGCCAGCAGCCCTACTTACGGGGAGCTGTTTTTT
cdr3_aa: CASSPTYGELFF

d_call: TRBD1
clone_size: once
j_call: TRBJ1-5
v_call: TRBV7-2
cdr3_nt: TGTGCCAGCAGCTTAGCCCAGGGGGCAGGTCAGCCCCAGCATTTT
cdr3_aa: CASSLAQGAGQPQHF

d_call: NA
clone_size: NA
j_call: TRBJ1-2
v_call: TRBV6-2/TRBV6-3
cdr3_nt: TGTGCCGCGGGGGGATCTAACTATGGCTACACCTTC
cdr3_aa: CAAGGSNYGYTF

d_call: NA
clone_size: NA
j_call: TRBJ1-4
v_call: TRBV28
cdr3_nt: TGTGCCGGGGGCGGCGGTCAGAATGAAAAACTGTTTTTT
cdr3_aa: CAGGGGQNEKLFF

d_call: NA
clone_size: NA
j_call: TRBJ1-2
v_call: TRBV10-3
cdr3_nt: TGTGCCATCAGTGACCCAGGACGAGGAGGCTACACCTTC
cdr3_aa: CAISDPGRGGYTF

d_call: NA
clone_size: many
j_call: TRBJ2-5
v_call: TRBV2
cdr3_nt: TGTGCCAGCAGTGAACAGGGGGGAGAGACCCAGTACTTC
cdr3_aa: CASSEQGGETQYF

d_call: NA
clone_size: many
j_call: TRBJ2-5
v_call: TRBV5-1
cdr3_nt: TGCGCCAGCAGCACAGGTGGTGAGGAGACCCAGTACTTC
cdr3_aa: CASSTGGEETQYF

d_call: TRBD2
clone_size: NA
j_call: TRBJ2-5
v_call: TRBV19
cdr3_nt: TGTGCCAGTAGTTCCCGGGGGCTAGCGGGGTCGGAGACCCAGTACTTC
cdr3_aa: CASSSRGLAGSETQYF

d_call: NA
clone_size: once
j_call: TRBJ1-1
v_call: TRBV10-2
cdr3_nt: TGCGCCAGCACCGCCGGGGTGACGGGAGGGGCTGAAGCTTTCTTT
cdr3_aa: CASTAGVTGGAEAFF

d_call: NA
clone_size: NA
j_call: TRBJ1-1
v_call: TRBV19
cdr3_nt: TGTGCCAGTAGTATACAGGGCAGCTCTGAAGCTTTCTTT
cdr3_aa: CASSIQGSSEAFF

d_call: TRBD2
clone_size: many
j_call: TRBJ2-1
v_call: TRBV10-3
cdr3_nt: TGTGCCATCAGTGAGTTCGGCGGGGGGGCGGTCGATGAGCAGTTCTTC
cdr3_aa: CAISEFGGGAVDEQFF

d_call: NA
clone_size: NA
j_call: TRBJ2-7
v_call: TRBV24-1
cdr3_nt: TGTGCCACCAGTGCCGCAGACAGCGCCTCCTACTACGAGCAGTACTTC
cdr3_aa: CATSAADSASYYEQYF

d_call: TRBD2
clone_size: NA
j_call: TRBJ2-2
v_call: TRBV12-3/TRBV12-4
cdr3_nt: TGTGCCAGCAGTTTTAATAGCGGGGGGTCCGGGGAGCTGTTTTTT
cdr3_aa: CASSFNSGGSGELFF

d_call: NA
clone_size: NA
j_call: TRBJ1-5
v_call: TRBV20-1
cdr3_nt: TGCAGTGCTAGACGTCAGACACGCAATCAGCCCCAGCATTTT
cdr3_aa: CSARRQTRNQPQHF